This entry is about one T cell receptor (beta chain). These data come from a study of blood T cell repertoires in COVID-19. The method was immunoSEQ multiplex PCR; TCRdb's version includes in-frame clones alone and lacks a portion of them. The table includes around 100,000 clones, about 83% detected once. This receptor was identified in a human donor in a cohort sampled during active COVID-19. The material sequenced was peripheral blood.

CDR3 in amino acids: CASSPKRNTEAFF. In DNA, the CDR3 is TGTGCCAGCAGTCCTAAGAGAAACACTGAAGCTTTCTTT. This rearrangement joins TRBV12-3 or TRBV12-4 to TRBJ1-1; D unclear. The CDR3 is 13 amino acids. Trimming pared 5 bases from V and 2 bases from J, leaving 9 bases between.